This TCR beta chain was identified in a study of memory CD4+ T cells and cytomegalovirus serostatus. TCRdb's copy holds only in-frame clones and misses some; the assay was immunoSEQ multiplex PCR. In the table there are roughly 56,000 clones, more than 75% of which are singletons. The sort gate was single viable CD3+CD4+CD8-CD45RO+ cells for memory CD4+ T cells. Donors' CMV status reflects serum IgG against pp150, pp28, p38, p52. CDR1 and CDR2 (germline): SGHTA, FQGNSA. The CDR3 loop spans 15 amino acids. The germline V and J ends were trimmed by 0 bases and 2 bases, with 11 bases remaining between them.

The rearrangement links TRBV7-2 to TRBJ2-7, with D perhaps matching TRBD1 (5 bases). The source of this sequence is an adult in good health and CMV-seronegative. The sequenced sample was memory CD4+ T cells from blood. The DNA for the CDR3 is TGTGCCAGCAGCTTAGCGTGGCAGGGCGCCTACGAGCAGTACTTC. It specifies CASSLAWQGAYEQYF.